The clone carrying this TCR beta chain was detected only once. Measured with immunoSEQ multiplex PCR; TCRdb has only the in-frame clones, and not every one. The table includes around 54,000 clones, 80% to 95% detected once. Trimming took 4 bases from V and 8 from J, leaving 12 bases between them. CDR3 length: 13 residues. Germline CDR1 and CDR2: SGHTA and FQGTGA. The sequence derives from a middle-aged man with rheumatoid arthritis. The rearrangement links TRBV7-3 to TRBJ2-1; D might be TRBD2 (6 bases). The sequenced sample consisted of PBMCs. CDR3 region: CASSSQGGDEQFF. The CDR3 region has the DNA TGTGCCAGCAGCTCCCAGGGAGGCGATGAGCAGTTCTTC.